The sequence of this T cell receptor beta chain was determined in a study of blood T cell repertoires in COVID-19. Study background: Samples representing acute and convalescent COVID-19 were sourced from the United States, Italy and Spain.

As processed by the authors: Using reference gene primer amplification, nucleated cell counts were estimated. Profiling relied on immunoSEQ multiplex PCR, and the TCRdb table lists in-frame clones only, not all of them. Clone size and V and J calls were adopted from that table, with D and trimming inferred from the DNA. The sample shows 200,000 to 250,000 clones, roughly 88% of them seen only once. After removal of 7 bases from V and 10 bases from J, the junction contained 6 bases not matched to a gene. This CDR3 has 13 residues. Germline values: CDR1 ENHRY, CDR2 SYGVKD. The receptor comes from a man younger than 45 who had recovered from COVID-19. The V call is TRBV10-3, the J call TRBJ2-3; TRBD2 aligns across 12 bases. Material for sequencing was peripheral blood. DNA for the CDR3: TGTGCCATCACCAACCCTAGCGGGGGGGCGCAGTATTTT. Its protein product is CAITNPSGGAQYF.